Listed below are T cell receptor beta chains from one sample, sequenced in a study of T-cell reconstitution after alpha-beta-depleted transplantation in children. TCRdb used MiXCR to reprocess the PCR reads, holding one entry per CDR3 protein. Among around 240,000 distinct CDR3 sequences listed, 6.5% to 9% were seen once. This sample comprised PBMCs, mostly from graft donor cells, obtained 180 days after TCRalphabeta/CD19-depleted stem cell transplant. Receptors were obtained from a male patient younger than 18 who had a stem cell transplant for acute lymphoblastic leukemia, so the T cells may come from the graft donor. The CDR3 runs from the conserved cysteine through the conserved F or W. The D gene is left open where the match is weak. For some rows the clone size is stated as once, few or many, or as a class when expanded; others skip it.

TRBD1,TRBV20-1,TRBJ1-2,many,TGCAGTGCTGGCCCGGGACAGGACTATGGCTACACCTTC,CSAGPGQDYGYTF
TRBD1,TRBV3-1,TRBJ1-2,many,TGTGCCAGCAGCCGGGGACAGGTCAGTGGCTACACCTTC,CASSRGQVSGYTF
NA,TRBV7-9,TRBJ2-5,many,TGTGCCAGCAGCTTAGCGCTACGGCCCCAAGAGACCCAGTACTTC,CASSLALRPQETQYF
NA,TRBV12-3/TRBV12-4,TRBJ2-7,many,TGTGCCAGCAGTTTCAAACGAGGGGGTTACGAGCAGTACTTC,CASSFKRGGYEQYF
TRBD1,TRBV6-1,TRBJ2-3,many,TGTGCCAGCAGTGTCCGGGACAGGAAATCAGATACGCAGTATTTT,CASSVRDRKSDTQYF
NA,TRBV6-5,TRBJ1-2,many,TGTGCCAGCAGTTACGCAACAGGGTTAGCTAACTATGGCTACACCTTC,CASSYATGLANYGYTF
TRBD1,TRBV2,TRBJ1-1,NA,TGTGCCAGCAAATACGACAGGGGAGGCCTCTCGGGTACTGAAGCTTTCTTT,CASKYDRGGLSGTEAFF
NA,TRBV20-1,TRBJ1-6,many,TGCAGTGCTGGCCGGGACACTTATAATTCACCCCTCCACTTT,CSAGRDTYNSPLHF
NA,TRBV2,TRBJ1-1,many,TGTGCCGTCCATGGTAGGAACACTGAAGCTTTCTTT,CAVHGRNTEAFF
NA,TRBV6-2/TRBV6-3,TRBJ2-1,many,TGTGCCAGCAGTTACCCCCCGACAGGCCCCTACAATGAGCAGTTCTTC,CASSYPPTGPYNEQFF
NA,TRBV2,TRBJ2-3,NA,TGTGCCAGCGGGGGTAGGGTCGAAGATACGCAGTATTTT,CASGGRVEDTQYF
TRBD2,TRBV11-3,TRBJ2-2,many,TGTGCCAGCAGCACCGCGGGAGCGTCCGGGGAGCTGTTTTTT,CASSTAGASGELFF
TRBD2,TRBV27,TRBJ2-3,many,TGTGCCAGCAGCCTTCTAGCGGGGGGGCGCCCAGATACGCAGTATTTT,CASSLLAGGRPDTQYF
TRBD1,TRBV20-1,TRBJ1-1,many,TGCAGTGCTGGGTCAGGACAGGGGAACCCTGAAGCTTTCTTT,CSAGSGQGNPEAFF
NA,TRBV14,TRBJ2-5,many,TGTGCCAGCAGCCAGCCGGGGAGAGGGTACCAAGAGACCCAGTACTTC,CASSQPGRGYQETQYF
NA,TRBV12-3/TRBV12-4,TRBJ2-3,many,TGTGCCAGCAGTTTAGGGGGAGGGGGCTTGACGCAGTATTTT,CASSLGGGGLTQYF
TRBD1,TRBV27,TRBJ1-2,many,TGTGCCAGCTCCCGGGACAGGGTGGGTGGCTATGGCTACACCTTC,CASSRDRVGGYGYTF
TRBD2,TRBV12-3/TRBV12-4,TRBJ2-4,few,TGTGCCAGCAGTTTTAGTAGCGGGGGATACCTAGCCAAAAACATTCAGTACTTC,CASSFSSGGYLAKNIQYF
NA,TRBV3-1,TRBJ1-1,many,TGTGCCAGCAGCCACAGGGACATGAACACTGAAGCTTTCTTT,CASSHRDMNTEAFF
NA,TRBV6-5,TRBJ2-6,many,TGTGCCAGCAGTTACAGGCGGCCCTCTGGGGCCAACGTCCTGACTTTC,CASSYRRPSGANVLTF
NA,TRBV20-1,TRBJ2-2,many,TGCAGTGCGAGGGGAGCTTCGGGGTCCGTGCCAGGGTCCAACACCGGGGAGCTGTTTTTT,CSARGASGSVPGSNTGELFF
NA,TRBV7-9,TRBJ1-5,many,TGTGCCAGCAGCTTAGGGGAGCTTCAGCCCCAGCATTTT,CASSLGELQPQHF
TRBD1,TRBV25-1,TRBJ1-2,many,TGTGCCAGCAGCCCGGGACAGGGGACCTTTAACTATGGCTACACCTTC,CASSPGQGTFNYGYTF
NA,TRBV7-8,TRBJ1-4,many,TGTGCCAGCAGCTTAAGTGTGTATGGTGAAAAACTGTTTTTT,CASSLSVYGEKLFF
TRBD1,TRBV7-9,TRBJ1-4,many,TGTGCCAGCAGCCGACAGGGGACTAATGAAAAACTGTTTTTT,CASSRQGTNEKLFF
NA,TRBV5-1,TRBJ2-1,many,TGCGCCAGCAGTCGCCCGGCTTACAATGAGCAGTTCTTC,CASSRPAYNEQFF
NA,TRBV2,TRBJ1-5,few,TGTGCCAGCAGTCTTGGACAGAGGCCCAATCAGCCCCAGCATTTT,CASSLGQRPNQPQHF
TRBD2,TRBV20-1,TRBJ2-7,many,TGCAGTGCTCAGAGCGGGAGCGTCGAGCAGTACTTC,CSAQSGSVEQYF
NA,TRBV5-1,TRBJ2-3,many,TGCGCCAGCAGCGCCCTCCCCGACTCGATGTCGACTAGAACGGGGGCAGATACGCAGTATTTT,CASSALPDSMSTRTGADTQYF
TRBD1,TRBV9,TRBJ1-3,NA,TGTGCCAGCAGCGTAACAGGACAGGGGGGAAACACCATATATTTT,CASSVTGQGGNTIYF
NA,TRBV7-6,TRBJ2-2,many,TGTGCCAGCAGCTTACTTGTAGGAGTTGCCGGGGAGCTGTTTTTT,CASSLLVGVAGELFF
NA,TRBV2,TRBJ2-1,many,TGTGCCAGCAGTGAGACAGTGTTGGGTGAGCAGTTCTTC,CASSETVLGEQFF
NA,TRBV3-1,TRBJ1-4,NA,TGTGCCAGCAGCCAAGAGTGGACAGTCGGGGGGGAAAAACTGTTTTTT,CASSQEWTVGGEKLFF
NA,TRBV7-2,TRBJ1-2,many,TGTGCCAGCAGCGATCCCCACGGAGGGCTCGGATATGGCTACACCTTC,CASSDPHGGLGYGYTF